This T cell receptor (beta chain) was sequenced for a study of shared clonotypes between healthy human individuals. Study-wide results and limits: Naive subsets generally had larger estimated richness than memory subsets. Generation probabilities of non-shared clonotypes were lower (relative to those shared by all four donors).

The sample holds a few counts of this clone. The antigen remains unidentified. CD45RO-negative cells were positively selected for CCR7, leaving out terminally differentiated effector memory CD45RA+ cells. All of the donors resided in Nashville, Tennessee, and each was a Caucasian adult. Execution of the assay was at deep level. The protocol was immunoSEQ multiplex PCR, while the TCRdb copy is restricted to in-frame clones and leaves out a portion. The top ten clones hold 0.11% of a sample with about 590,000 clones, over 95% of them seen once. Material for sequencing was naive CD8+ T cells sorted from blood. This receptor was identified in a woman aged 25 to 39 in good health.

The CDR3 here is CASSNGTGDQPQHF. DNA for the CDR3: TGTGCCAGCAGCAACGGGACAGGGGACCAGCCCCAGCATTTT. The V and J genes are TRBV6-7 and TRBJ1-5; TRBD1 matches 10 bases. TRBV6-7 is an ORF, with its function uncertain. The CDR3 runs 14 residues. After removal of 6 bases from V and 7 bases from J, the junction contained 6 bases not matched to a gene.